This TCR beta chain was observed in a study of T cells in Graves' hyperthyroidism and ophthalmopathy. The wider study: Peripheral blood samples were taken at initial diagnosis, prior to any treatment. Study results and limitations: Peripheral blood also featured most of the thyroid clonotypes expanded above 0.001. By a 13 V-J model, ophthalmopathy was set apart from stable hyperthyroidism.

The CDR3 has 17 residues. Germline loops: CDR1 SGHTA, CDR2 FQGNSA. V lost 5 bases, J lost 4 bases, and 14 bases stayed unmatched. Calling Graves' hyperthyroidism stable meant ophthalmopathy did not progress within 18 months. This clonotype was picked up many times. What it binds is not known. Template material for amplifying TCR beta CDR3 regions consisted of RNA transcripts. During a first-round RT-PCR of the TCR CDR3, the HTBI primer set was used. TCRdb ran MiXCR on the multiplex PCR reads and lists one entry per CDR3 protein. The sample holds about 96,000 distinct CDR3 sequences, around 52% seen once.

This receptor was obtained from a woman aged 40-49 years with Graves' hyperthyroidism. The sequenced sample consisted of blood. The rearrangement joins TRBV7-2 to TRBJ2-7; 10 nucleotides align to TRBD2. The CDR3 spells CASSPSLSGRAGYEQYF. In DNA form, the CDR3 reads TGTGCCAGCAGCCCCAGCCTGAGCGGGAGGGCCGGGTACGAGCAGTACTTC.